The rows below give T cell receptor beta chains drawn from one sample of a study of blood T cell repertoires in COVID-19. The repertoire was sequenced with immunoSEQ multiplex PCR; TCRdb's copy has only in-frame clones and lacks some. The sample records around 200,000 clones, 70% to 80% being singletons. The material sequenced was peripheral blood. Receptors originate from a woman between 40 and 50 years old with COVID-19, enrolled during active disease. CDR3s include the opening cysteine and the closing phenylalanine or tryptophan. D genes are given only for firm matches. Expanded clones get a size class; other rows say once, few or many, or leave the size out.

D gene: TRBD1
V gene: TRBV6-2/TRBV6-3
clone size: .
J gene: TRBJ2-1
CDR3 DNA: TGTGCCAGCAGTACACGGACAGGGTCTAGGGTGGGGTATGGAAAAAATGAGCAGTTCTTC
CDR3 protein: CASSTRTGSRVGYGKNEQFF

D gene: TRBD2
V gene: TRBV11-3
clone size: once
J gene: TRBJ2-1
CDR3 DNA: TGTGCCAGCAGCCGACTAGCGGGAGGGCCCTCTGAGCAGTTCTTC
CDR3 protein: CASSRLAGGPSEQFF

D gene: .
V gene: TRBV4-1
clone size: few
J gene: TRBJ2-7
CDR3 DNA: TGCGCCAGCAGCCAAACCGGGTTTACCTACGAGCAGTACTTC
CDR3 protein: CASSQTGFTYEQYF

D gene: .
V gene: TRBV29-1
clone size: .
J gene: TRBJ2-5
CDR3 DNA: TGCAGCGGAATTCAGGGTGTGGAGACCCAGTACTTC
CDR3 protein: CSGIQGVETQYF

D gene: TRBD1
V gene: TRBV12-5
clone size: .
J gene: TRBJ2-7
CDR3 DNA: TGTGCTAGTGGGCGCAGGGGGTCCTACGAGCAGTACTTC
CDR3 protein: CASGRRGSYEQYF

D gene: .
V gene: TRBV10-3
clone size: .
J gene: TRBJ1-2
CDR3 DNA: TGTGCCATCAGCGAACGGGACATATCTGGCTACACCTTC
CDR3 protein: CAISERDISGYTF

D gene: .
V gene: TRBV12-5
clone size: .
J gene: TRBJ1-1
CDR3 DNA: TGTGCTAGTGGTCTCTCAGGGAGGCGAACTGAAGCTTTCTTT
CDR3 protein: CASGLSGRRTEAFF

D gene: .
V gene: TRBV27
clone size: .
J gene: TRBJ2-7
CDR3 DNA: TGTGCCAGCAGTTTCCAGGGAAGCTACGAGCAGTACTTC
CDR3 protein: CASSFQGSYEQYF

D gene: TRBD2
V gene: TRBV6-2/TRBV6-3
clone size: .
J gene: TRBJ2-3
CDR3 DNA: TGTGCCAGCAGTTTTGGACTAGCTGACACAGATACGCAGTATTTT
CDR3 protein: CASSFGLADTDTQYF

D gene: .
V gene: TRBV18
clone size: .
J gene: TRBJ1-2
CDR3 DNA: TGTGCCAGCTCACCAGGGGGGGATAACTATGGCTACACCTTC
CDR3 protein: CASSPGGDNYGYTF

D gene: .
V gene: TRBV18
clone size: once
J gene: TRBJ1-1
CDR3 DNA: TGTGCCAGCTCACCAATGGCAGCGACCATGAACACTGAAGCTTTCTTT
CDR3 protein: CASSPMAATMNTEAFF

D gene: TRBD2
V gene: TRBV11-2
clone size: .
J gene: TRBJ2-3
CDR3 DNA: TGTGCCAGCAGCTTAGTACGGGGGGACACAGATACGCAGTATTTT
CDR3 protein: CASSLVRGDTDTQYF

D gene: .
V gene: TRBV25-1
clone size: .
J gene: TRBJ1-3
CDR3 DNA: TGTGCCAGCAGTGAAGTCGGGTTCTCTGGAAACACCATATATTTT
CDR3 protein: CASSEVGFSGNTIYF

D gene: .
V gene: TRBV6-5
clone size: .
J gene: TRBJ2-1
CDR3 DNA: TGTGCCAGCGGCACCTGGAATGAGCAGTTCTTC
CDR3 protein: CASGTWNEQFF

D gene: TRBD2
V gene: TRBV4-2
clone size: .
J gene: TRBJ2-5
CDR3 DNA: TGTGCCAGCAGCCAAGTTCATGGGCTAGCGGTCGACCAACAAGAGACCCAGTACTTC
CDR3 protein: CASSQVHGLAVDQQETQYF

D gene: TRBD1
V gene: TRBV12-3/TRBV12-4
clone size: .
J gene: TRBJ1-2
CDR3 DNA: TGTGCCAGCAGTTCACAGGGGTACTATGGCTACACCTTC
CDR3 protein: CASSSQGYYGYTF

D gene: .
V gene: TRBV15
clone size: few
J gene: TRBJ1-1
CDR3 DNA: TGTGCCACCAGCAGCTCCCGGGGGGGGCCGAGGAACACTGAAGCTTTCTTT
CDR3 protein: CATSSSRGGPRNTEAFF

D gene: .
V gene: TRBV2
clone size: once
J gene: TRBJ1-3
CDR3 DNA: TGTGCCAGCAGTGAAAACTCACGGGTGGGAAACACCATATATTTT
CDR3 protein: CASSENSRVGNTIYF

D gene: .
V gene: TRBV5-1
clone size: .
J gene: TRBJ2-5
CDR3 DNA: TGCGCCAGCAGCTTGGTTGGGGCCCGCCAAGAGACCCAGTACTTC
CDR3 protein: CASSLVGARQETQYF

D gene: TRBD2
V gene: TRBV7-3
clone size: .
J gene: TRBJ2-3
CDR3 DNA: TGTGCCAGCAGCACCAATACACTAGCGGGGTCCCCTCGTTCTAGCACAGATACGCAGTATTTT
CDR3 protein: CASSTNTLAGSPRSSTDTQYF

D gene: .
V gene: TRBV7-8
clone size: few
J gene: TRBJ2-7
CDR3 DNA: TGTGCCAGCAGCCCGCAAGCGTACGAGCAGTACTTC
CDR3 protein: CASSPQAYEQYF

D gene: .
V gene: TRBV7-2
clone size: .
J gene: TRBJ1-4
CDR3 DNA: TGTGCCAGCAGTGACAGCGCCACTAATGAAAAACTGTTTTTT
CDR3 protein: CASSDSATNEKLFF

D gene: TRBD2
V gene: TRBV18
clone size: .
J gene: TRBJ2-5
CDR3 DNA: TGTGCCAGCTCAGTCCGGGGGGAAGAGACCCAGTACTTC
CDR3 protein: CASSVRGEETQYF

D gene: TRBD1
V gene: TRBV19
clone size: .
J gene: TRBJ2-2
CDR3 DNA: TGTGCCAGTACGCGGACAGGGGCGGACACCGGGGAGCTGTTTTTT
CDR3 protein: CASTRTGADTGELFF

D gene: .
V gene: TRBV9
clone size: .
J gene: TRBJ2-5
CDR3 DNA: TGTGCCAGCAGCGTAGCGCCCCGGGGTGACCAAGAGACCCAGTACTTC
CDR3 protein: CASSVAPRGDQETQYF

D gene: .
V gene: TRBV3-1/TRBV3-2
clone size: .
J gene: TRBJ1-4
CDR3 DNA: TGTGCCAGCACGACAACCTTTAATGAAAAACTGTTTTTT
CDR3 protein: CASTTTFNEKLFF

D gene: TRBD1
V gene: TRBV9
clone size: .
J gene: TRBJ2-5
CDR3 DNA: TGTGCCAGCAGCGGAACGGGGACAGGGGGTGTGGAGACCCAGTACTTC
CDR3 protein: CASSGTGTGGVETQYF

D gene: .
V gene: TRBV5-6
clone size: .
J gene: TRBJ2-6
CDR3 DNA: TGTGCCAGCTCTCAGTTCTCTGGGGCCAACGTCCTGACTTTC
CDR3 protein: CASSQFSGANVLTF

D gene: .
V gene: TRBV30
clone size: .
J gene: TRBJ1-4
CDR3 DNA: TGTGCCTGGAGTGTGGGGCTTGCTAATGAAAAACTGTTTTTT
CDR3 protein: CAWSVGLANEKLFF